A single sample gave rise to the 21 T cell receptor beta chains below, sequenced in a study of shared clonotypes between healthy human individuals. Libraries were prepared by immunoSEQ multiplex PCR; TCRdb keeps only in-frame clonotypes and omits some of them. The repertoire holds about 710,000 clones, with 60% to 75% as singletons. What was sequenced was memory CD4+ T cells sorted from blood. The subset: CD45RA-negative fraction. These TCRs come from a woman aged 25 to 39 in good health.

This chain links TRBV4-1 with TRBJ2-5, with TRBD1 matching over 9 bases. Looked up from germline, CDR1 is MGHRA and CDR2 is YSYEKL. Trimming cost V 3 bases and J 4 bases; bases outside gene matches: 6. The CDR3 consists of 15 residues. CDR3 loop: CASSQPTGGTETQYF. In DNA, the CDR3 is TGCGCCAGCAGCCAGCCTACAGGGGGCACAGAGACCCAGTACTTC.

This sequence joins TRBV6-5 and TRBJ2-5, with D perhaps assigned TRBD1 or TRBD2 (5 bases each). CDR1 and CDR2 from the germline V gene are MNHEY and SVGAGI. CDR3 length equals 16 residues. Trimming removed 0 bases at V and 9 bases at J, with 20 bases between. Here the CDR3 DNA reads TGTGCCAGCAGTTACTCTGGGGGACGGGAAGGGCGCCCCCAGTACTTC. Protein product: CASSYSGGREGRPQYF.

The chain is built from TRBV27 and TRBJ2-1; TRBD2 agrees at 11 bases. The germline V gene encodes CDR1 MNHEY and CDR2 SMNVEV (reference sequence). Trimming removed 6 bases from V and 5 bases from J; junction bases left unmatched: 9. CDR3 length: 16 amino acids. The CDR3 loop reads CASSLVLAGGHNEQFF. CDR3 DNA: TGTGCCAGCAGCTTAGTTCTAGCGGGAGGTCACAATGAGCAGTTCTTC.

Notes on this clone: The same CDR3 arises from other DNA sequences in this sample as well. The chain links TRBV2 to TRBJ2-7; the D gene is possibly TRBD1 (5 bases). The CDR3 spans 12 residues. CDR1 SNHLY and CDR2 FYNNEI come from the germline V gene. The V end lost 5 bases, the J end lost 3 bases, and 8 bases lay between the germline ends. CDR3 sequence reads: CASSRGSYEQYF. The CDR3 bases are TGTGCCAGCAGTAGGGGCAGCTACGAGCAGTACTTC.

In this sample, this clone turned up many times. This chain links TRBV29-1 with TRBJ2-7; no clear D. The germline gives CDR1 SQVTM, CDR2 ANQGSEA. CDR3 length: 13 amino acids. V was shortened by 0 bases and J by 6 bases, with 12 bases between the two germline ends. The CDR3 is CSVEEVLSLEQYF. The CDR3, as DNA: TGCAGCGTTGAAGAGGTGCTCTCCCTCGAGCAGTACTTC.

The CDR3, as DNA: TGCGCCAGCAGCTTGGGTCAGACTCGCGGTGCCGAGCAGTACTTC. Translating it yields CASSLGQTRGAEQYF. The chain carries TRBV5-1 and TRBJ2-7; no clear D. CDR3 size: 15 residues. Trimming removed 0 bases at V and 6 bases at J, with 16 bases between. Per germline, CDR1 SGHRS and CDR2 YFSETQ.

In its sample, this clone was seen a few times. The J gene is TRBJ1-3, the V gene TRBV7-2, with D uncertain. CDR3 length: 15 amino acids. Germline CDR1 and CDR2: SGHTA and FQGNSA. V was cut by 2 bases and J by 2 bases, with 10 bases left in between. The CDR3 sequence is CASSLREGAGNTIYF. The DNA of the CDR3 is TGTGCCAGCAGCTTACGGGAAGGCGCTGGAAACACCATATATTTT.

V gene TRBV18 combines with J gene TRBJ2-7; tentative D call: TRBD1 (5 bases). Germline CDR1 is KGHSH and CDR2 is LQKENI. Deletions cut 0 bases from V and 4 bases from J, with 19 bases between. CDR3 length equals 17 residues. The CDR3 region is CASSPPQAGPSGYEQYF. The CDR3 bases are TGTGCCAGCTCACCACCTCAGGCAGGGCCCTCTGGGTACGAGCAGTACTTC.

This clone was found once. V usage is TRBV7-9 and J usage is TRBJ1-2; 11 bases are a match to TRBD1. Germline loops: CDR1 SEHNR, CDR2 FQNEAQ (reference sequence). J gave up 3 bases and V 5 bases, and 2 bases lay outside the gene matches. The CDR3 is 14 amino acids. In nucleotides, the CDR3 is TGTGCCAGCAGCCGGGACAGGGGGGACTATGGCTACACCTTC. This sequence encodes CASSRDRGDYGYTF. Full variable domain (outside the CDR3, taken from reference TRBV7-9 and TRBJ1-2): DTGVSQNPRHKITKRGQNVTFRCDPISEHNRLYWYRQTLGQGPEFLTYFQNEAQLEKSRLLSDRFSAERPKGSFSTLEIQRTEQGDSAMYLCASSRDRGDYGYTFGSGTRLTVV.

This rearrangement joins TRBV5-4 to TRBJ1-1, with 7 bases lining up with TRBD1. J was trimmed by 6 bases and V by 3 bases; bases with no gene match: 5. Germline V gene sequence: CDR1 SGHNT, CDR2 YYREEE (reference sequence). This CDR3 has 13 residues. CDR3 in DNA: TGTGCCAGCAGCTCCTTAGACAGGGCTGAAGCTTTCTTT. Amino acids: CASSSLDRAEAFF.

The chain has TRBV28 and TRBJ1-2, with unresolved D. This CDR3 has 13 residues. V dropped 6 bases and J dropped 2 bases, with 10 bases sitting between them. Germline CDR1 and CDR2: MDHEN and SYDVKM. The CDR3 DNA reads as TGTGCCAGCAGCTCGGACGGGAACTATGGCTACACCTTC. It codes for CASSSDGNYGYTF.

The rearrangement links TRBV5-1 to TRBJ2-1; perhaps TRBD1 as D (6 bases). The CDR3 is made up of 16 amino acids. The V end lost 1 base, the J end lost 7 bases, and 18 bases lay between the germline ends. Germline values: CDR1 SGHRS, CDR2 YFSETQ. The CDR3 sequence: CASSLTPGQRGNEQFF. The CDR3, as DNA: TGCGCCAGCAGCTTGACCCCGGGACAACGGGGAAATGAGCAGTTCTTC.

This clone was observed a handful of times. The chain joins TRBV2 to TRBJ2-5; 7 bases align to TRBD2. The V and J ends lost 4 bases and 5 bases, in that order; junction bases with no gene match: 1. Germline V gives CDR1 SNHLY, CDR2 FYNNEI. The CDR3 runs to 12 residues. CDR3: CASSGEGETQYF. CDR3 DNA sequence: TGTGCCAGCAGTGGGGAGGGGGAGACCCAGTACTTC.

The chain carries TRBV19 and TRBJ2-5, with TRBD2 matching over 8 bases. The last part of the DNA fits TRBJ2-7 better; the J call may be wrong. CDR1 and CDR2 from the germline V gene are LNHDA and SQIVND (reference sequence). The CDR3 runs to 13 residues. The DNA for the CDR3 is TGTGCCAGTAGTGCGGGAGGCGCCTACGAGCAGTACTTC. Translated: CASSAGGAYEQYF.

This clone was counted a few times. The rearrangement links TRBV6-1 to TRBJ2-2; 9 bases match TRBD2. V dropped 6 bases and J dropped 2; count of bases not matched to a gene: 4. The CDR3 consists of 15 residues. Germline V gene lookup returns CDR1 MNHNS and CDR2 SASEGT. The CDR3 sequence is CASSLGLANTGELFF. The CDR3 region has the DNA TGTGCCAGCAGCCTGGGACTAGCTAACACCGGGGAGCTGTTTTTT.

The sample holds a few counts of this clone. This rearrangement joins TRBV2 to TRBJ2-6; D is possibly TRBD2 (5 bases). The CDR3 contains 14 residues. CDR1 and CDR2 (germline): SNHLY, FYNNEI. V gave up 6 bases and J gave up 4 bases, with 10 bases separating them. CDR3: CASRDRGGANVLTF. CDR3 bases: TGTGCCAGCAGAGACCGGGGAGGGGCCAACGTCCTGACTTTC.

The gene calls are TRBV11-2 and TRBJ2-1, with 8 positions matching TRBD2. This CDR3 comprises 14 residues. Germline lookup yields CDR1 SGHAT and CDR2 FQNNGV. V lost 3 bases to trimming and J lost 6 bases; unmatched junction nucleotides: 4. The CDR3 nucleotides read TGTGCCAGCAGCTTGAGAAGCGGGAGCAATGAGCAGTTCTTC. Its translation: CASSLRSGSNEQFF.

This clone was counted between two and nine times. The chain couples TRBV19 to TRBJ2-1; TRBD2 agrees at 7 bases. Trimming removed 10 bases from V and 8 bases from J; junction bases left unmatched: 8. The CDR3 runs 12 residues. Germline CDR1 LNHDA, CDR2 SQIVND (reference sequence). The CDR3 coding sequence is TGTGCCACGCAGGCAGGGAGGGATGAGCAGTTCTTC. Its translation is CATQAGRDEQFF. Supplemented by reference TRBV19 and TRBJ2-1, the full variable domain reads DGGITQSPKYLFRKEGQNVTLSCEQNLNHDAMYWYRQDPGQGLRLIYYSQIVNDFQKGDIAEGYSVSREKKESFPLTVTSAQKNPTAFYLCATQAGRDEQFFGPGTRLTVL.

This clone was counted between two and nine times. This specimen includes other DNA sequences encoding the same CDR3. The rearrangement links TRBV5-1 to TRBJ2-1, with D perhaps TRBD2 (5 bases). V lost 2 bases to trimming and J lost 4 bases, with 13 bases between them. The CDR3 length is 15 residues. CDR1 and CDR2 (germline): SGHRS, YFSETQ. The CDR3 sequence: CASSLDSVGYNEQFF. The CDR3 DNA reads TGCGCCAGCAGCTTAGATAGCGTTGGATACAATGAGCAGTTCTTC. The whole variable domain, remainder taken from reference TRBV5-1 and TRBJ2-1, is KAGVTQTPRYLIKTRGQQVTLSCSPISGHRSVSWYQQTPGQGLQFLFEYFSETQRNKGNFPGRFSGRQFSNSRSEMNVSTLELGDSALYLCASSLDSVGYNEQFFGPGTRLTVL.

This clone is a singleton in its sample. The chain uses TRBV7-2 and TRBJ1-5; D not resolved. Germline V gives CDR1 SGHTA, CDR2 FQGNSA. Trimming left V 2 bases short and J 7 bases short, with 12 bases between. The CDR3 sequence is 14 residues long. The CDR3 spells CASSLRQVGQPQHF. In nucleotides, the CDR3 is TGTGCCAGCAGCTTACGGCAGGTGGGACAGCCCCAGCATTTT.

As concerns this clone: Other DNA sequences in the sample encode the same CDR3. V and J are TRBV11-2 and TRBJ1-2, with TRBD1 matching 7 bases. CDR3 length: 14 residues. The V segment lost 3 bases and the J segment 2 bases; nucleotides outside the gene matches: 3. Germline V gene lookup returns CDR1 SGHAT and CDR2 FQNNGV. CDR3 sequence: CASSLDRTNYGYTF. In DNA, the CDR3 is TGTGCCAGCAGCTTGGACAGGACCAACTATGGCTACACCTTC.